This T cell receptor (beta chain) was documented in a study of identical twins (dated by TCRdb to 2016 to 2017). A note on the overall study: To test whether fetal clonotypes persist, the study used deep sequencing on TCR alpha and beta repertoires from monozygotic twins, unrelated adults of various ages, and cord blood. To rule out contamination, the twin experiments were replicated at different times with different library preparation protocols.

From the germline V gene (reference sequence), CDR1 is DFQATT and CDR2 is SNEGSKA. Its CDR3 holds 17 amino acids, cysteine through phenylalanine. Kept here is only the CDR3 DNA, which spans 51 bases and is read in frame from base 1. Every donor in the study was a healthy Caucasian. Three pairs of female monozygotic twins, all aged about 18 to 29 years, made up the twin cohort. RNA for TCR libraries was isolated from peripheral blood mononuclear cells. The method behind the library was 5' RACE. TCRdb shows the sequencer as Illumina HiSeq 2000. Template switching added a universal primer binding site, and the final cDNA carried a unique molecular identifier that allowed TCR cDNA molecules to be counted accurately. Specific primers in the conserved constant-segment region were used to synthesize first-strand cDNA for the TCR alpha and beta chains. To control for contamination, each cDNA library was double barcoded with a SMART-Mk sample barcode plus Illumina barcodes. TruSeq adapter sequences, together with Illumina sample barcodes, were added in two successive PCR steps. The Illumina HiSeq platform was used with custom primers to sequence TCR alpha and beta cDNA libraries. The original pipeline was this. Raw reads were processed with MiGEC to extract unique molecular identifiers, and MiXCR was used to determine CDR3 positions. Recombination models were inferred per individual with the repgenHMM and IGoR tools using an EM algorithm. The analysis of shared clonotypes was done with the tcR package in R, with sharing normalized by the product of cloneset sizes. To study raw recombination free of thymic and clonal selection effects, out-of-frame nonproductive sequences were analyzed. The public reads were reanalyzed by TCRdb: fastp trimming at Q25, MiXCR alignment, in-frame beta chains only. Rows matching on CDR3 protein sequence are summarized as one entry with the most common DNA and genes. These V and J calls derive from TCRdb rather than the authors' analysis. The sample yields over 600,000 distinct CDR3 sequences; around 21% were counted once. Roughly 4% of the sample is held by the ten biggest clonotypes.

What the study reported, not specific to this receptor: Excess twin sharing in beta out-of-frame sequences was weaker because fewer shared sequences lowered the signal-to-noise ratio. Abundant cord blood beta clonotypes carried fewer insertions; young adult naive repertoires showed a weaker similar trend, while memory repertoires showed none. In monozygotic twins, recombination models systematically underestimated out-of-frame TCR alpha sharing, but the models matched the sharing seen between unrelated individuals. Zero-insertion analyses could be partly confounded by invariant T cells such as MAIT and iNKT, although diverse VJ usage argued against such confounding for most clonotypes. Compared with coincidental sharing between unrelated individuals, out-of-frame TCR alpha sequences shared between twins showed an excess of sequences with low generation probability. Because the same donors could not be followed over many years, the conclusions relied on cross-sectional statistical analysis.

As regards this clonotype: Its specific antigen is unknown. At one of its ends the junction is not consistent with the germline gene, which may arise from a read error.

The same data also contributed to another study, on T cells expressing NK-cell markers. The second paper further reports: Three sorted T-cell subsets (CD3+CD56+NKG2C+, CD3+CD56+NKG2C- and CD3+CD56-NKG2C+) from eight donors had their TCR beta-chain repertoires profiled. Among the eight sequenced donors, seven were HCMV-seropositive and one was HCMV-seronegative. To restrict sorting to alphabetaTCR-expressing T cells, an anti-gammadeltaTCR antibody was added in several experiments. For six donors, the dominant CD3+CD56+NKG2C+ clonotypes were among the top 10 CD8+ clonotypes and accounted for roughly 1.0-8% of CD8+ T cells. Those dominant clonotypes were again the most abundant among CD3+CD56-NKG2C+ cells in several donors, at about 25-60.1%. Whether the expanded NKG2C-expressing T cell clones were specific for HCMV antigens remained unclear. The study sequenced eight donors, all healthy volunteers chosen at random: three men and five women. To determine HCMV serostatus, a commercial ELISA kit was used to detect HCMV-specific IgG in serum. For more than five donors, bulk peripheral blood T-cell repertoires were additionally sequenced from unsorted PBMC. MIGEC was used to demultiplex reads and group reads by UMI, and MiTCR was used to assemble and quantify clonotypes. To exclude erroneous sequences, any TCR cDNA sequence not supported by at least two reads was discarded. The tcR package was used for downstream repertoire analysis, and clonotypes were matched between fractions using CDR3 nucleotide sequence together with V segment. VDJmatch was used to annotate antigen specificity against VDJdb, with one amino acid substitution in CDR3 allowed.

The sequencing input was PBMCs. The clonotype comes from a woman aged 18-35 years in good health. The chain links TRBV20-1 with TRBJ2-1; possibly the D gene is TRBD2, per 5 matching bases. CDR3 loop: CCAKTLGVGVGYNEQFF. The nucleotides read TGCTGTGCTAAAACGCTAGGAGTCGGGGTGGGTTACAATGAGCAGTTCTTC.